The present T cell receptor beta chain was sequenced within a study of T cells in Graves' hyperthyroidism and ophthalmopathy. Study outcomes and limitations: Also found in blood were most expanded thyroid clonotypes above 0.001.

The CDR3 is 14 residues long. The trim removed 5 bases at V and 7 bases at J, leaving 10 bases unmatched. The germline V gene has CDR1 MNHEY and CDR2 SMNVEV (reference sequence). Many counts were recorded for this clonotype. Its antigen is as yet unknown. Amplification yielded TCR beta CDR3 regions, with RNA transcripts as the source. Carried out on the TCR CDR3, a first-round RT-PCR used the HTBI primer set. TCRdb itself ran the multiplex PCR reads through MiXCR, one entry per CDR3 protein. The sample consists of some 510,000 distinct CDR3 sequences, 20% to 25% of them appearing once. Sequenced sample: blood. The V gene is TRBV27, the J gene TRBJ1-2; 7 bases agree with TRBD1. This receptor was obtained from a young man with Graves' hyperthyroidism. This chain's CDR3 is CASSQTRGLGGYTF. The CDR3 DNA follows: TGTGCCAGCAGTCAAACTAGGGGGCTCGGTGGCTACACCTTC.